The 18 T cell receptor beta chains reported below all come from one sample, sequenced in a study of blood T cells in healthy people across ages. Together with a sample-barcoded 5' primer, a J-beta primer mix was included in a second PCR lasting about 6 to 11 cycles. MiXCR, applied by TCRdb to the 5' RACE reads, yields one record per CDR3 protein. Among over 1.5 million distinct CDR3 sequences listed, around half were seen once. Sequenced: blood. The receptors stem from a woman in her thirties or forties in good health.

This rearrangement joins TRBV6-5 to TRBJ2-7, with a weak D call TRBD2 (7 bases). This CDR3 has 16 residues. Trimming pared 0 bases from V and 5 bases from J, leaving 17 bases between. In germline, CDR1 is MNHEY, CDR2 SVGAGI. The CDR3 protein is CASSYSGGGHLDEQYF. CDR3 nucleotide sequence: TGTGCCAGCAGTTACTCCGGCGGGGGACACCTCGACGAGCAGTACTTC.

This clonotype has just one count. The CDR3: CSARGQGVTQYF. The CDR3 nucleotides read TGCAGTGCTAGAGGCCAGGGAGTAACCCAGTACTTC. The chain combines TRBV20-1 with TRBJ2-4; D may match TRBD1 or TRBD2 (5 bases each). V shed 1 base and J shed 13 bases, with 14 bases lying between them. Germline CDR1 and CDR2: DFQATT and SNEGSKA (reference sequence). The CDR3 runs 12 residues.

This clonotype was picked up a small number of times. This chain links TRBV7-2 with TRBJ1-1; TRBD1 matches at 8 bases. Trimming removed 1 base from V and 10 bases from J; junction bases left unmatched: 8. This CDR3 has 14 amino acids. Germline CDR1 reads SGHTA; CDR2 reads FQGNSA. For the CDR3, the DNA is TGTGCCAGCAGCTTAGATTCCAGGGGGCGAGTAGCTTTCTTT. Encoded protein: CASSLDSRGRVAFF.

This chain uses TRBV4-2 with TRBJ2-3; maybe TRBD2 (7 bases). Trimming took off 0 bases at V and 4 bases at J, with 17 bases between the two ends. Germline V gene lookup returns CDR1 LGHNA and CDR2 YNFKEQ. The CDR3 runs 17 residues. CDR3 coding DNA: TGTGCCAGCAGCCAAGATCCCCTCACGGGGGGCGCAGATACGCAGTATTTT. Translated: CASSQDPLTGGADTQYF.

In this sample, this clonotype turned up a few times. The V gene is TRBV7-2, the J gene TRBJ2-5, with 9 bases aligning to TRBD2. The DNA end is more similar to TRBJ2-7, so the J call may be wrong. The germline V gene encodes CDR1 SGHTA and CDR2 FQGNSA. The CDR3 has 15 residues. DNA of the CDR3: TGTGCCAGCAGCTTAGCGGCTAGCGGGGTCTACGAGCAGTACTTC. Translating gives CASSLAASGVYEQYF.

The V gene is TRBV4-3, the J gene TRBJ2-1; 11 nucleotides match TRBD2. V lost 4 bases, J lost 5 bases, and 10 bases stayed unmatched. The CDR3 has 17 residues. The germline CDR1 and CDR2 sequences are LGHNA and YSLEER. The CDR3 region is CASSRDILAGGDNEQFF. The CDR3 DNA follows: TGCGCCAGCAGCCGCGATATTCTAGCGGGGGGAGACAATGAGCAGTTCTTC.

J is TRBJ1-5 and V is TRBV12-3 or TRBV12-4; D remains ambiguous. There are 16 residues in the CDR3. V lost 6 bases and J 0 bases, leaving 15 bases between the germline ends. Written as DNA, the CDR3 is TGTGCCAGCAGATTCACGGACGGCTCTAGCAATCAGCCCCAGCATTTT. It specifies CASRFTDGSSNQPQHF.

This clonotype is a singleton in its sample. V usage is TRBV6-1 and J usage is TRBJ2-7, with unresolved D. The ends were cut back, 3 bases at V and 7 bases at J, with 16 bases in the middle. This CDR3 has 14 residues. The germline CDR1 and CDR2 sequences are MNHNS and SASEGT. This chain's CDR3 is CASSDMGFWQEQYF. As DNA, the CDR3 is TGTGCCAGCAGTGATATGGGCTTTTGGCAGGAGCAGTACTTC.

The chain is built from TRBV5-1 and TRBJ2-3; 13 nucleotides match TRBD2. This CDR3 is built from 15 residues. The germline V gene encodes CDR1 SGHRS and CDR2 YFSETQ. J was trimmed by 6 bases and V by 0 bases; bases with no gene match: 1. The CDR3 nucleotides are TGCGCCAGCAGCTTGGAACTAGCGGGGGGGGATACGCAGTATTTT. Translated, it gives CASSLELAGGDTQYF. Supplemented by reference TRBV5-1 and TRBJ2-3, the full variable domain reads KAGVTQTPRYLIKTRGQQVTLSCSPISGHRSVSWYQQTPGQGLQFLFEYFSETQRNKGNFPGRFSGRQFSNSRSEMNVSTLELGDSALYLCASSLELAGGDTQYFGPGTRLTVL.

CDR3 sequence reads: CASSPLSGGPDTQYF. The CDR3 DNA reads as TGTGCCAGCAGCCCCCTTAGCGGGGGCCCAGATACGCAGTATTTT. The V gene is TRBV6-2 or TRBV6-3, the J gene TRBJ2-3, with 9 bases lining up with TRBD2. The V and J ends lost 6 bases and 4 bases, in that order; junction bases with no gene match: 8. Looked up from germline, CDR1 is MNHEY and CDR2 is SVGEGT. The CDR3 is 15 amino acids.

As for this clonotype: Compared with germline, one end of the junction differs, possibly owing to a read error. The genes are TRBV9 and TRBJ2-3, with 8 bases fitting TRBD2. This CDR3 spans 17 amino acids. Germline CDR1 is SGDLS and CDR2 is YYNGEE. The CDR3 sequence is CACSVAPAGTRADTQYF. CDR3 nucleotides: TGTGCCTGCAGCGTAGCGCCCGCCGGGACTAGGGCAGATACGCAGTATTTT.

V usage is TRBV6-5 and J usage is TRBJ2-1; 9 nucleotides match TRBD1. Germline assignment: CDR1 MNHEY and CDR2 SVGAGI. The CDR3 loop spans 15 amino acids. Trimming took 6 bases from V and 7 from J; bases not matched to a gene: 10. The CDR3: CASRPGGQGRNEQFF. CDR3 sequence (DNA): TGTGCCAGCAGACCCGGGGGACAGGGACGGAATGAGCAGTTCTTC.

This clonotype appeared a few times. V usage is TRBV5-1 and J usage is TRBJ2-3, with TRBD2 matching 12 bases. The junction had 7 bases not matched to a gene; V was cut back by 5 bases and J by 3 bases. The germline V gene has CDR1 SGHRS and CDR2 YFSETQ. This CDR3 has 16 residues. The CDR3 coding sequence is TGCGCCAGCAGGCCCAGACTAGCGGGGGAAACAGATACGCAGTATTTT. It translates to CASRPRLAGETDTQYF.

The rearrangement links TRBV5-1 to TRBJ2-4, with a tentative D call TRBD2 (5 bases). The DNA end is a closer match to TRBJ2-7, so the J assignment may be wrong. Germline V gene data show CDR1 as SGHRS and CDR2 as YFSETQ. The CDR3 has 16 residues. The CDR3 sequence: CASSSGTVEGSDEQYF. The CDR3 DNA reads TGCGCCAGCAGCTCGGGTACAGTTGAGGGTTCCGACGAGCAGTACTTC.

The chain has TRBV28 and TRBJ1-1; 9 bases are a match to TRBD1. The V and J ends lost 6 bases and 7 bases, in that order; junction bases with no gene match: 9. The CDR3 length is 14 residues. Germline V CDR1 and CDR2: MDHEN, SYDVKM. The DNA for the CDR3 is TGTGCCAGCAGCTCTTTCGGGGGACAGGGTGAAGCTTTCTTT. It codes for CASSSFGGQGEAFF.

The rearrangement uses TRBV6-6 and TRBJ2-7, with D possibly matching TRBD1 (5 bases). Germline V CDR1 and CDR2: MNHNY, SVGAGI (reference sequence). CDR3 length: 15 amino acids. V was trimmed by 2 bases and J by 2 bases, leaving 13 bases between them. The CDR3 loop is CASSYRQGGPYEQYF. In nucleotides, the CDR3 is TGTGCCAGCAGTTACCGGCAGGGTGGGCCCTACGAGCAGTACTTC.

The chain carries TRBV7-3 and TRBJ1-2; maybe TRBD1 (6 bases). Per the germline V gene, CDR1 is SGHTA and CDR2 is FQGTGA. The CDR3 has 15 amino acids. Trimming stripped 5 bases from V and 3 bases from J, with 16 bases between. The CDR3 spells CASSPNRGADYGYTF. The CDR3 DNA reads TGTGCCAGCAGCCCCAATCGGGGGGCCGACTATGGCTACACCTTC.

The V gene is TRBV12-3 or TRBV12-4, the J gene TRBJ1-1; D uncertain. Trimming removed 4 bases from V and 7 bases from J, with 13 bases in between. CDR3 length: 13 amino acids. As DNA, the CDR3 is TGTGCCAGCAGTTGGCGGATGGGCAGTGAAGCTTTCTTT. Its translation is CASSWRMGSEAFF.